This T cell receptor (beta chain) was obtained from a study of blood T cell repertoires in COVID-19. Study overall: Both acute and convalescent COVID-19 samples were obtained from the United States, Italy and Spain. PBMCs, B-cell-depleted T cells, or T cells provided the cDNA or gDNA that made up the material.

This clone was seen a single time. In germline, CDR1 is MNHEY, CDR2 SVGEGT. V lost 6 bases and J lost 0; bases outside the gene matches: 9. This CDR3 spans 16 amino acids. In the source study's methods: Amplified reference gene primers provided the basis for estimating nucleated cell counts. The table came from immunoSEQ multiplex PCR; TCRdb's copy has only in-frame clones and leaves some out. D and trimming were read from the DNA, whereas the V and J calls and clone size are those reported in that table. Of 15,000 to 20,000 clones listed, 93% are singletons. The receptor comes from a human donor in a cohort sampled during active COVID-19. Material: peripheral blood. The rearrangement links TRBV6-2 or TRBV6-3 to TRBJ2-3, with 7 bases that match TRBD2. This chain's CDR3 is CASSLAVLGSTDTQYF. Here the CDR3 DNA reads TGTGCCAGCAGCCTAGCGGTCCTGGGTAGCACAGATACGCAGTATTTT.